This T cell receptor beta chain derives from a study of regulatory T cells in long-lasting Graves disease. Study overall: The study enrolled newly diagnosed Graves' patients on antithyroid drugs under 3 months.

TCR beta libraries were built with iRepertoire HTBI primers and Arm-PCR of CDR3 regions. In TCRdb, the multiplex PCR reads were re-called with MiXCR into one record per CDR3 protein. This sample carries hundreds of thousands of distinct CDR3 sequences, roughly 15% of them seen once, and the ten largest clones take 18%. Points on this clonotype: Its antigen is unidentified.

Documented time point: newly diagnosed GD, antithyroid drugs for less than 3 months. PBMC-derived RNA was used for the TCR library. The CDR3 covers 14 residues. The V and J ends lost 0 bases and 6 bases respectively, with 8 bases between them. The germline CDR1 and CDR2 sequences are SGHDN and FVKESK. Whole-study results and caveats: Among samples with persistent disease, TRBV28, TRBJ1-2 and TRBJ2-5 were favored.

The same sample was also used in a study of T cells in Graves' hyperthyroidism and ophthalmopathy. In that study: For Graves' hyperthyroidism to be stable, ophthalmopathy could not progress within 18 months.

The source of this sequence is a woman under 40 with Graves disease. The chain carries TRBV14 and TRBJ2-2; D perhaps matches TRBD2 (6 bases). This sample comprised peripheral blood mononuclear cells (PBMCs), obtained at new diagnosis, from a patient treated with antithyroid drugs. CDR3 DNA sequence: TGTGCCAGCAGCCAAGAGTGGAGGGCCGGGGAGCTGTTTTTT. It yields the protein CASSQEWRAGELFF.